These 9 T cell receptor beta chains came from one sample sequenced in a study of tumor-infiltrating lymphocytes in localized non-small cell lung cancer. Method: immunoSEQ multiplex PCR; TCRdb's copy keeps in-frame clones and lacks some. The repertoire holds about 21,000 clones, roughly 80% seen once, with approximately 3.6% in the top ten. The specimen sequenced was lung tumor tissue. The source is a human donor with non-small cell lung cancer.

V gene TRBV7-9 combines with J gene TRBJ1-2; D is unresolved. The CDR3 contains 14 residues. Trimming took 0 bases from V and 7 from J, leaving 12 bases between them. Per the germline V gene, CDR1 is SEHNR and CDR2 is FQNEAQ (reference sequence). The CDR3 here is CASSLAASPLGYTF. The CDR3, as DNA: TGTGCCAGCAGCTTAGCAGCTTCCCCCCTTGGCTACACCTTC.

The chain couples TRBV5-5 to TRBJ2-2; tentative D call: TRBD2 (6 bases). The CDR3 has 16 residues. The ends were cut back, 2 bases at V and 3 bases at J, with 14 bases in the middle. CDR1 is SGHKS and CDR2 is YYEKEE in the germline V gene (reference sequence). CDR3 coding DNA: TGTGCCAGCAGCTTCCCGGGAGCGCCGGACACCGGGGAGCTGTTTTTT. Amino acids: CASSFPGAPDTGELFF. Full variable domain (missing parts from reference TRBV5-5 and TRBJ2-2): DAGVTQSPTHLIKTRGQQVTLRCSPISGHKSVSWYQQVLGQGPQFIFQYYEKEERGRGNFPDRFSARQFPNYSSELNVNALLLGDSALYLCASSFPGAPDTGELFFGEGSRLTVL.

This clone was picked up a small number of times. This sequence joins TRBV29-1 and TRBJ2-1; no clear D. The CDR3 sequence is 13 residues long. V lost 2 bases to trimming and J lost 2 bases, with 7 bases between them. Germline V lookup: CDR1 SQVTM, CDR2 ANQGSEA. The CDR3 region is CSVERGTYNEQFF. The CDR3 region has the DNA TGCAGCGTTGAACGCGGTACCTACAATGAGCAGTTCTTC.

J is TRBJ1-1 and V is TRBV5-1; no reliable D call. Germline CDR1 reads SGHRS; CDR2 reads YFSETQ. This CDR3 region has 15 residues. V lost 1 base to trimming and J lost 9 bases, with 19 bases between them. Here the CDR3 reads CASSLSSGSAIKAFF. The CDR3 DNA sequence: TGCGCCAGCAGCTTGAGTTCGGGATCCGCAATTAAAGCTTTCTTT.

This clone has more than one count but fewer than ten. The rearrangement joins TRBV5-4 to TRBJ1-2; D ambiguous. V was pared by 0 bases and J by 0 bases, with 3 bases between. The CDR3 totals 13 residues. Germline CDR1 and CDR2: SGHNT and YYREEE (reference sequence). The CDR3 DNA reads as TGTGCCAGCAGCTTGGGTTCTAACTATGGCTACACCTTC. It is translated as CASSLGSNYGYTF. The variable domain in full, completed from reference TRBV5-4 and TRBJ1-2, reads ETGVTQSPTHLIKTRGQQVTLRCSSQSGHNTVSWYQQALGQGPQFIFQYYREEENGRGNFPPRFSGLQFPNYSSELNVNALELDDSALYLCASSLGSNYGYTFGSGTRLTVV.

This sequence joins TRBV28 and TRBJ1-4; D gene unclear. The V end lost 7 bases, the J end lost 3 bases, and 9 bases lay between the germline ends. Germline V gene sequence: CDR1 MDHEN, CDR2 SYDVKM. The length of the CDR3 is 13 residues. The DNA for the CDR3 is TGTGCCAGCAACGGCGGGGCTAATGAAAAACTGTTTTTT. Translating gives CASNGGANEKLFF.

The chain has TRBV7-8 and TRBJ2-3, with 9 bases lining up with TRBD2. Germline V gene data show CDR1 as SGHVS and CDR2 as FQNEAQ. CDR3 length: 16 amino acids. The trim removed 1 base at V and 9 bases at J, leaving 11 bases unmatched. Written as DNA, the CDR3 is TGTGCCAGCAGCTTAGGCGGTAGCGGGAGATCTAAGACGCAGTATTTT. Translated, it gives CASSLGGSGRSKTQYF.

V and J are TRBV19 and TRBJ2-1; D ambiguous. The V gene lost 2 bases and the J gene lost 3 bases, with 5 bases spanning the gap. The CDR3 has 13 residues. CDR1 and CDR2 from the germline V gene are LNHDA and SQIVND (reference sequence). Here the CDR3 DNA reads TGTGCCAGTAGTATATTTCTCTACAATGAGCAGTTCTTC. It is translated as CASSIFLYNEQFF.

This clone came up once. The chain uses TRBV5-6 and TRBJ2-7, with D tentatively TRBD1 (6 bases). The CDR3 loop spans 13 amino acids. V was pared by 5 bases and J by 1 base, with 10 bases between. Per the germline V gene, CDR1 is SGHDT and CDR2 is YYEEEE. The CDR3 coding sequence is TGTGCCAGCAGTTTTACAGGGTCCTACGAGCAGTACTTC. This encodes CASSFTGSYEQYF.